The T cell receptor (beta chain) described here comes from a study of cytomegalovirus exposure and HLA in healthy donors. General observations from the study: Sequence variants that were highly shared formed a cluster that was likely a sequencing artifact.

PCR used 60 Vbeta primers and 13 Jbeta primers. Profiling relied on immunoSEQ multiplex PCR, and the TCRdb table lists in-frame clones only, not all of them. The sample has 75,000 to 90,000 clones, 78% seen once. The donors comprised healthy bone marrow donors. V shed 6 bases, J shed 10 bases, and the junction held 6 bases outside the gene matches. The CDR3 runs 12 residues. Looked up from germline, CDR1 is MGHDK and CDR2 is SYGVNS. As concerns this clone: Its specificity is not known.

Material: PBMCs. This receptor was obtained from a male donor in good health and CMV-seropositive. The chain links TRBV25-1 to TRBJ1-3; 7 bases agree with TRBD1. The CDR3: CASRSGGRTIYF. DNA of the CDR3: TGTGCCAGCAGATCAGGGGGTCGGACCATATATTTT.